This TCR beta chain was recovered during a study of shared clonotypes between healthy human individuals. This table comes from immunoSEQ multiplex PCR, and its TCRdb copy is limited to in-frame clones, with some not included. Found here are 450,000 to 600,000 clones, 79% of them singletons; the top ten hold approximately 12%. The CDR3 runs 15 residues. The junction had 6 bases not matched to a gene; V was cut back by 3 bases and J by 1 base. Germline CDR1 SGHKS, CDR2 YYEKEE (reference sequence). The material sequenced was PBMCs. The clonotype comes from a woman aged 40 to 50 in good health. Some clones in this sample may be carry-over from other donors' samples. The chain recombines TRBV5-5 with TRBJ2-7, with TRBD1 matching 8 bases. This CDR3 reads CASSSDGQGSYEQYF. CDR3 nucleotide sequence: TGTGCCAGCAGCTCAGACGGACAGGGATCCTACGAGCAGTACTTC. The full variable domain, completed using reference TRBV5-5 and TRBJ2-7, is DAGVTQSPTHLIKTRGQQVTLRCSPISGHKSVSWYQQVLGQGPQFIFQYYEKEERGRGNFPDRFSARQFPNYSSELNVNALLLGDSALYLCASSSDGQGSYEQYFGPGTRLTVT.